The 31 T cell receptor beta chains listed next were all sequenced from one sample in a study of blood T cell repertoires in COVID-19. Sequencing was performed with immunoSEQ multiplex PCR; in TCRdb, only in-frame clones are kept and a portion is missing. The table records approximately 300,000 clones, approximately 90% of them present only once. The sequencing input was peripheral blood. The receptors shown here come from a woman in her fifties or sixties who had recovered from COVID-19.

The CDR3 sequence is CAISDLLAGGRSSYNEQFF. For the CDR3, the DNA is TGTGCCATCAGTGACCTACTAGCGGGGGGCCGTAGCTCCTACAATGAGCAGTTCTTC. The chain is built from TRBV10-3 and TRBJ2-1; 12 bases map to TRBD2. In germline, CDR1 is ENHRY, CDR2 SYGVKD. The CDR3 contains 19 residues. V dropped 3 bases and J dropped 0; count of bases not matched to a gene: 9.

This chain uses TRBV12-3 or TRBV12-4 with TRBJ2-1; the D is unclear. V lost 1 base and J lost 11, with 6 bases in between. The CDR3 sequence is 11 residues long. CDR3 in amino acids: CASSLVAKQFF. The CDR3, as DNA: TGTGCCAGCAGTTTAGTTGCTAAGCAGTTCTTC.

The chain has TRBV27 and TRBJ2-3, with D possibly being TRBD1 (6 bases). The V gene's germline CDR1 is MNHEY and CDR2 SMNVEV (reference sequence). V was cut by 5 bases and J by 0 bases, with 12 bases left in between. The length of the CDR3 is 15 residues. The CDR3 here is CASSQQGFSTDTQYF. The CDR3 DNA reads as TGTGCCAGCAGTCAACAGGGATTTAGCACAGATACGCAGTATTTT.

The rearrangement links TRBV5-1 to TRBJ2-1; D is undetermined. CDR1 is SGHRS, CDR2 YFSETQ, per germline. V gave up 0 bases and J gave up 11 bases, with 9 bases separating them. The CDR3 sequence is 12 residues long. CDR3 protein: CASSLGVPKQFF. The DNA for the CDR3 is TGCGCCAGCAGCTTGGGTGTCCCTAAGCAGTTCTTC.

V gene TRBV19 combines with J gene TRBJ2-1; maybe TRBD1 (6 bases). The germline V and J ends were trimmed by 11 bases and 3 bases, with 14 bases remaining between them. Germline-derived CDR1 and CDR2 are LNHDA and SQIVND (reference sequence). There are 13 residues in the CDR3. The CDR3 DNA reads TGTGCCGTAGAGGGGGAAGGCTACAATGAGCAGTTCTTC. Its translation is CAVEGEGYNEQFF. Using reference TRBV19 and TRBJ2-1 for the parts outside the CDR3, the full variable domain is DGGITQSPKYLFRKEGQNVTLSCEQNLNHDAMYWYRQDPGQGLRLIYYSQIVNDFQKGDIAEGYSVSREKKESFPLTVTSAQKNPTAFYLCAVEGEGYNEQFFGPGTRLTVL.

A few counts support this clone. This sequence joins TRBV24-1 and TRBJ1-5; 9 bases are a match to TRBD1. Germline CDR1 is KGHDR and CDR2 is SFDVKD. CDR3 length: 17 amino acids. The V segment lost 3 bases and the J segment 0 bases; nucleotides outside the gene matches: 5. The CDR3 sequence: CATSDRTGGDSNQPQHF. CDR3 sequence (DNA): TGTGCCACCAGTGATCGTACAGGGGGCGATAGCAATCAGCCCCAGCATTTT.

The V gene is TRBV7-8, the J gene TRBJ1-2; TRBD1 matches 10 bases. Trimming removed 4 bases from V and 2 bases from J; junction bases left unmatched: 7. The CDR3 is 16 residues long. Germline V gene data show CDR1 as SGHVS and CDR2 as FQNEAQ. CDR3: CASSSTGGAGNYGYTF. The CDR3 bases are TGTGCCAGCAGCTCGACAGGGGGCGCAGGAAACTATGGCTACACCTTC.

The chain carries TRBV4-1 and TRBJ1-1, with D perhaps TRBD1 (5 bases). The CDR3 contains 19 residues. Germline CDR1 MGHRA, CDR2 YSYEKL. V was trimmed by 0 bases and J by 2 bases, leaving 22 bases between them. The CDR3 region has the DNA TGCGCCAGCAGCCAAGATGGGCCCCAGGGCACTAAAATTAACACTGAAGCTTTCTTT. Translating it yields CASSQDGPQGTKINTEAFF.

V gene TRBV6-2 or TRBV6-3 combines with J gene TRBJ2-7; 14 bases are a match to TRBD2. The CDR3 contains 15 residues. Per germline, CDR1 MNHEY and CDR2 SVGEGT. V trimming: 2 bases; J trimming: 3 bases; junction bases outside the gene matches: 0. CDR3 in DNA: TGTGCCAGCAGTTACGGGACTAGCGGGAGCTACGAGCAGTACTTC. Protein product: CASSYGTSGSYEQYF.

CDR3: CASSRGQGWYEQYF. In DNA form, the CDR3 reads TGTGCCAGCAGCCGAGGACAGGGGTGGTACGAGCAGTACTTC. The chain carries TRBV6-5 and TRBJ2-7; 9 positions agree with TRBD1. Unmatched junction bases numbered 7, after V lost 6 bases and J lost 4 bases. Germline values: CDR1 MNHEY, CDR2 SVGAGI. CDR3 length equals 14 residues.

The V gene is TRBV18, the J gene TRBJ2-5; 13 nucleotides match TRBD2. Looked up from germline, CDR1 is KGHSH and CDR2 is LQKENI. The CDR3 sequence is 16 residues long. V lost 5 bases, J lost 5 bases, and 8 bases stayed unmatched. CDR3 sequence reads: CASSGGGLAGRETQYF. The CDR3, as DNA: TGTGCCAGCTCAGGAGGGGGACTAGCGGGGCGTGAGACCCAGTACTTC. Together with reference TRBV18 and TRBJ2-5, the CDR3 gives the full variable domain: NAGVMQNPRHLVRRRGQEARLRCSPMKGHSHVYWYRQLPEEGLKFMVYLQKENIIDESGMPKERFSAEFPKEGPSILRIQQVVRGDSAAYFCASSGGGLAGRETQYFGPGTRLLVL.

V usage is TRBV30 and J usage is TRBJ1-1, with D possibly TRBD1 on 5 matching bases. There are 13 residues in the CDR3. Germline V gene data show CDR1 as GTSNPN and CDR2 as SVGIG (reference sequence). With 0 bases removed from V and 5 bases from J, the gap between germline ends came to 10 bases. Written as DNA, the CDR3 is TGTGCCTGGAGTGTAGTCGGGGGGACTGAAGCTTTCTTT. This gives the protein CAWSVVGGTEAFF.

This clone turned up a few times. V gene TRBV24-1 combines with J gene TRBJ1-5; 7 nucleotides align to TRBD1. Germline V gives CDR1 KGHDR, CDR2 SFDVKD. The CDR3 is 17 amino acids. Unmatched junction bases numbered 12, after V lost 2 bases and J lost 6 bases. Here the CDR3 DNA reads TGTGCCACCAGTGATTCTGCGACGACAGGGCCGGGTCAGCCCCAGCATTTT. Its translation is CATSDSATTGPGQPQHF.

The J gene is TRBJ1-4, the V gene TRBV30; D remains unclear. Per germline, CDR1 GTSNPN and CDR2 SVGIG (reference sequence). Trimming left V 4 bases short and J 0 bases short, with 15 bases between. The CDR3 length is 16 residues. DNA of the CDR3: TGTGCCTGGACCGACATCCCCTTTGCAACTAATGAAAAACTGTTTTTT. Translation gives CAWTDIPFATNEKLFF.

This clone was detected a few times. The rearrangement joins TRBV28 to TRBJ2-1; TRBD2 agrees at 14 bases. This CDR3 contains 17 residues. The germline V gene encodes CDR1 MDHEN and CDR2 SYDVKM. V lost 3 bases to trimming and J lost 1 base; unmatched junction nucleotides: 2. DNA for the CDR3: TGTGCCAGCAGTTTGACTAGCGGGAGGGTATCCTACAATGAGCAGTTCTTC. This translates into CASSLTSGRVSYNEQFF.

The chain is built from TRBV5-1 and TRBJ2-3, with TRBD1 matching 8 bases. This CDR3 spans 14 amino acids. The V gene's germline CDR1 is SGHRS and CDR2 YFSETQ. Trimming cost V 4 bases and J 5 bases; bases outside gene matches: 6. CDR3 sequence: CASSGPGGQDTQYF. The CDR3 nucleotides read TGCGCCAGCAGCGGTCCAGGGGGCCAAGATACGCAGTATTTT.

This chain connects TRBV9 to TRBJ1-1; TRBD1 is a possible D gene (5 bases). With 3 bases removed from V and 5 bases from J, the gap between germline ends came to 14 bases. Germline V CDR1 and CDR2: SGDLS, YYNGEE. This CDR3 is built from 14 residues. As DNA, the CDR3 is TGTGCCAGCAGCGGAACAGGATCGAGGACTGAAGCTTTCTTT. Translating it yields CASSGTGSRTEAFF.

This rearrangement joins TRBV9 to TRBJ2-3; 11 bases fit TRBD2. Germline CDR1 is SGDLS and CDR2 is YYNGEE. J lost 3 bases, V lost 0 bases, and 3 bases had no gene match. The CDR3 loop spans 16 amino acids. This chain's CDR3 is CASSVDLAGGTDTQYF. The CDR3 nucleotides read TGTGCCAGCAGCGTAGACCTAGCGGGAGGTACAGATACGCAGTATTTT.

The J gene is TRBJ2-7, the V gene TRBV7-2, with 11 nucleotides matching TRBD2. This CDR3 region has 15 residues. Germline V gives CDR1 SGHTA, CDR2 FQGNSA. The V segment lost 5 bases and the J segment 2 bases; nucleotides outside the gene matches: 5. CDR3 in DNA: TGTGCCAGCAGCCCCAGACTAGCGGGGCCCTACGAGCAGTACTTC. It yields the protein CASSPRLAGPYEQYF.

This chain uses TRBV18 with TRBJ2-3, with TRBD2 matching over 10 bases. V gave up 3 bases and J gave up 6 bases; unmatched junction bases: 3. CDR1 is KGHSH, CDR2 LQKENI, per germline. CDR3 size: 14 residues. The DNA for the CDR3 is TGTGCCAGCTCACCTCTAGCGGGAGCCGATACGCAGTATTTT. Amino acid sequence: CASSPLAGADTQYF. Full variable domain (rest looked up from reference TRBV18 and TRBJ2-3): NAGVMQNPRHLVRRRGQEARLRCSPMKGHSHVYWYRQLPEEGLKFMVYLQKENIIDESGMPKERFSAEFPKEGPSILRIQQVVRGDSAAYFCASSPLAGADTQYFGPGTRLTVL.

V is TRBV30 and J is TRBJ1-2; D remains unclear. This CDR3 is 12 amino acids long. Deletions cut 6 bases from V and 4 bases from J, with 12 bases between. Germline assignment: CDR1 GTSNPN and CDR2 SVGIG (reference sequence). The CDR3 DNA follows: TGTGCCTGTCCCCGCGTCGGCTATGGCTACACCTTC. This gives the protein CACPRVGYGYTF. The full variable domain, with the rest looked up from reference TRBV30 and TRBJ1-2, is SQTIHQWPATLVQPVGSPLSLECTVEGTSNPNLYWYRQAAGRGLQLLFYSVGIGQISSEVPQNLSASRPQDRQFILSSKKLLLSDSGFYLCACPRVGYGYTFGSGTRLTVV.

The chain couples TRBV5-1 to TRBJ2-4; D call uncertain. The germline V gene encodes CDR1 SGHRS and CDR2 YFSETQ. There are 14 residues in the CDR3. V was shortened by 1 base and J by 10 bases, with 15 bases between the two germline ends. For the CDR3, the DNA is TGCGCCAGCAGCTTGCTGCCGGGTGAGGATATTCAGTACTTC. Translating it yields CASSLLPGEDIQYF.

The chain uses TRBV28 and TRBJ1-6; TRBD1 agrees at 8 bases. The CDR3 is 14 amino acids. Germline CDR1 MDHEN, CDR2 SYDVKM. V was clipped by 7 bases and J by 10 bases; unmatched bases: 9. The CDR3 loop reads CASTLRTGISPLHF. In nucleotides, the CDR3 is TGTGCCAGCACTCTCCGGACAGGGATCTCACCCCTCCACTTT.

V gene TRBV7-9 combines with J gene TRBJ2-7; D is ambiguous. The V and J ends lost 0 bases and 2 bases respectively, with 8 bases between them. The CDR3 loop spans 14 amino acids. Germline CDR1 is SEHNR and CDR2 is FQNEAQ (reference sequence). CDR3 amino acids: CASSLALPPYEQYF. The CDR3 DNA follows: TGTGCCAGCAGCTTAGCCCTACCTCCCTACGAGCAGTACTTC.

For the CDR3, the DNA is TGTGCCAGCAGCCAAGGGACAGGGGGCGGTAATCAGCCCCAGCATTTT. It specifies CASSQGTGGGNQPQHF. The rearrangement uses TRBV3-1 (or the pseudogene TRBV3-2) and TRBJ1-5; TRBD1 matches 11 bases. V gave up 1 base and J gave up 4 bases; unmatched junction bases: 3. From germline, CDR1 is LGHDT and CDR2 YNNKEL (reference sequence). CDR3 length: 16 residues.

The chain links TRBV27 to TRBJ1-5; no clear D. The V end was cut by 6 bases, the J end by 6 bases, with 12 bases between. Germline-derived CDR1 and CDR2 are MNHEY and SMNVEV (reference sequence). This CDR3 spans 13 amino acids. CDR3 DNA: TGTGCCAGCAGCCGACAAAGCCGTCAGCCCCAGCATTTT. Protein sequence: CASSRQSRQPQHF.

The rearrangement links TRBV12-3 or TRBV12-4 to TRBJ1-5; D gene ambiguous. Trimming took off 5 bases at V and 7 bases at J, with 12 bases between the two ends. There are 13 residues in the CDR3. CDR3 DNA sequence: TGTGCCAGCAGTCTCGCGGCGGGGCAGCCCCAGCATTTT. The encoded protein is CASSLAAGQPQHF.

The J gene is TRBJ1-1, the V gene TRBV5-1; 10 bases map to TRBD1. After removal of 3 bases from V and 6 bases from J, the junction contained 5 bases not matched to a gene. This CDR3 has 14 residues. Germline CDR1 SGHRS, CDR2 YFSETQ. The CDR3 DNA follows: TGCGCCAGCAGCTCGAGACAGGGGGCCGCTGAAGCTTTCTTT. Encoded protein: CASSSRQGAAEAFF.

Here the CDR3 reads CASSLGVLQGETQYF. The CDR3 DNA is TGTGCCAGCAGCTTAGGGGTTCTGCAGGGAGAGACCCAGTACTTC. The gene calls are TRBV7-3 and TRBJ2-5, with D possibly TRBD1 on 5 matching bases. There are 15 residues in the CDR3. Trimming took 2 bases from V and 4 from J, leaving 14 bases between them. Germline CDR1 is SGHTA and CDR2 is FQGTGA.

The CDR3 coding sequence is TGTGCCAGCAGCCTAACGGGAGAGAACACTGAAGCTTTCTTT. This codes for CASSLTGENTEAFF. The rearrangement links TRBV5-4 to TRBJ1-1; D is uncertain. The germline CDR1 and CDR2 sequences are SGHNT and YYREEE (reference sequence). Between the trimmed V and J ends, which lost 4 bases and 1 base, there was a span of 11 bases. CDR3 length equals 14 residues.

This chain joins TRBV24-1 and TRBJ2-1, with 9 nucleotides matching TRBD2. This CDR3 is 17 amino acids long. V lost 1 base to trimming and J lost 5 bases; unmatched junction nucleotides: 8. Per the germline V gene, CDR1 is KGHDR and CDR2 is SFDVKD. The CDR3 here is CATSDLPRASGNNEQFF. CDR3 DNA sequence: TGTGCCACCAGTGATTTACCCCGGGCTAGCGGGAACAATGAGCAGTTCTTC.